One sample yielded the 20 T cell receptor beta chains listed below, sequenced in a study of graft-versus-host responses after intestinal transplantation (dated by TCRdb to the early 2020s). No cognate antigen is known for these TCRs. Receptors were amplified or captured by the immunoSEQ multiplex PCR assay. Entries here come from immuneACCESS through TCRdb and include only in-frame sequences with V and J called. Some clones fail to appear in such tables; in the studies checked, an unresolved V gene covers under half of the shortfall, and the cause of the remainder is unknown. For this sample there are over 75,000 clones; around 86% appear just once. The leading ten clones occupy about 8% of the sample. This specimen's time point label, per the study, means: cells obtained before transplantation from donor or recipient. Sample: unstimulated CD8+ T cells sorted from spleen or lymph node cells, taken before transplant. The receptors derive from a human donor who was the organ donor for an intestinal transplant.

The chain couples TRBV9 to TRBJ1-3; D remains ambiguous. V was pared by 3 bases and J by 4 bases, with 11 bases between. Germline CDR1 reads SGDLS; CDR2 reads YYNGEE. This CDR3 has 14 amino acids. The CDR3 sequence: CASSGGGSGNTIYF. The CDR3 DNA reads TGTGCCAGCAGCGGTGGAGGATCCGGAAACACCATATATTTT.

A remark on this clone: This same CDR3 is encoded by further DNA sequences in the sample. V usage is TRBV2 and J usage is TRBJ1-6; no clear D. V was clipped by 3 bases and J by 9 bases, with 18 bases between them. This CDR3 is 16 amino acids long. CDR1 and CDR2 from the germline V gene are SNHLY and FYNNEI. Written as DNA, the CDR3 is TGTGCCAGCAGTGAGGCAGCTACAAGTGGGCTTTCACCCCTCCACTTT. Translating gives CASSEAATSGLSPLHF.

Only a few counts were recorded for this clone. The CDR3 nucleotides are TGTGCCAGCAGTTTAGATGGGGGTACTGCCTACGAGCAGTACTTC. Translated, it gives CASSLDGGTAYEQYF. The chain joins TRBV28 to TRBJ2-7, with D perhaps TRBD1 or TRBD2 (5 bases each). The CDR3 runs 15 residues. Germline V gene lookup returns CDR1 MDHEN and CDR2 SYDVKM. The V gene lost 2 bases and the J gene lost 2 bases, with 13 bases spanning the gap.

The V gene is TRBV28, the J gene TRBJ2-2; TRBD1 matches at 7 bases. The V segment lost 2 bases and the J segment 9 bases; nucleotides outside the gene matches: 9. CDR3 length: 15 residues. Germline V lookup: CDR1 MDHEN, CDR2 SYDVKM. The CDR3 sequence is CASSLQTTGERELFF. The CDR3 DNA is TGTGCCAGCAGTTTACAGACTACAGGGGAAAGGGAGCTGTTTTTT. Combining the CDR3 with reference TRBV28 and TRBJ2-2 gives the whole variable domain DVKVTQSSRYLVKRTGEKVFLECVQDMDHENMFWYRQDPGLGLRLIYFSYDVKMKEKGDIPEGYSVSREKKERFSLILESASTNQTSMYLCASSLQTTGERELFFGEGSRLTVL.

The V and J genes are TRBV14 and TRBJ2-1, with 15 bases that match TRBD2. Germline V gives CDR1 SGHDN, CDR2 FVKESK. J lost 8 bases, V lost 3 bases, and 14 bases had no gene match. The CDR3 is made up of 19 amino acids. DNA for the CDR3: TGTGCCAGCAGCCACAGAGGACTAGCGGGGGGGCTGCTAGAAGATGAGCAGTTCTTC. Translating gives CASSHRGLAGGLLEDEQFF.

The V and J genes are TRBV6-1 and TRBJ2-5; TRBD2 aligns across 8 bases. Germline loops: CDR1 MNHNS, CDR2 SASEGT. The junction had 4 bases not matched to a gene; V was cut back by 2 bases and J by 5 bases. The CDR3 covers 14 residues. CDR3 DNA: TGTGCCAGCAGTGAACCGCGGGGGGCGGAGACCCAGTACTTC. Translating it yields CASSEPRGAETQYF.

The chain combines TRBV11-2 with TRBJ2-5; no clear D gene. Germline CDR1 and CDR2: SGHAT and FQNNGV. This CDR3 is 12 amino acids long. V was pared by 1 base and J by 3 bases, with 3 bases between. The CDR3 here is CASSLGEETQYF. In nucleotides, the CDR3 is TGTGCCAGCAGCTTAGGCGAAGAGACCCAGTACTTC.

The chain carries TRBV5-1 and TRBJ2-7; D is ambiguous. Per the germline V gene, CDR1 is SGHRS and CDR2 is YFSETQ. The V and J ends lost 0 bases and 2 bases respectively, with 9 bases between them. The CDR3 has 14 residues. The CDR3 region has the DNA TGCGCCAGCAGCTTGGTCGGGCAAGCCTACGAGCAGTACTTC. Its protein product is CASSLVGQAYEQYF. The entire variable domain, with the rest obtained from reference TRBV5-1 and TRBJ2-7, is as follows: KAGVTQTPRYLIKTRGQQVTLSCSPISGHRSVSWYQQTPGQGLQFLFEYFSETQRNKGNFPGRFSGRQFSNSRSEMNVSTLELGDSALYLCASSLVGQAYEQYFGPGTRLTVT.

CDR3 residues: CASSPPGATQHF. The CDR3 DNA sequence: TGTGCCAGCAGCCCCCCGGGGGCAACCCAGCATTTT. The genes are TRBV7-3 and TRBJ1-5; a weak D match, TRBD1 (6 bases). This CDR3 is built from 12 residues. The ends were cut back, 5 bases at V and 11 bases at J, with 13 bases in the middle. Per the germline V gene, CDR1 is SGHTA and CDR2 is FQGTGA.

This clone has only a few counts. This sequence joins TRBV10-2 and TRBJ2-7; the D gene is possibly TRBD1 (6 bases). The CDR3 has 14 amino acids. Trimming took off 2 bases at V and 2 bases at J, with 10 bases between the two ends. Per the germline V gene, CDR1 is WSHSY and CDR2 is SAAADI. CDR3 in amino acids: CASSEVDSPYEQYF. As DNA, the CDR3 is TGCGCCAGCAGTGAGGTGGACAGTCCCTACGAGCAGTACTTC.

This chain uses TRBV7-8 with TRBJ2-7; TRBD2 might be the D (6 bases). Germline values: CDR1 SGHVS, CDR2 FQNEAQ. CDR3 size: 15 residues. The V and J ends lost 4 bases and 3 bases respectively, with 16 bases between them. For the CDR3, the DNA is TGTGCCAGCAGCTCGAGGGGCGGGACGTTCTACGAGCAGTACTTC. Translated, it gives CASSSRGGTFYEQYF.

This clone was seen once. The rearrangement links TRBV7-8 to TRBJ1-1, with D perhaps matching TRBD1 (5 bases). V lost 4 bases and J lost 0, with 21 bases in between. Germline CDR1 SGHVS, CDR2 FQNEAQ. The CDR3 spans 18 residues. CDR3 protein: CASSSSFVDRPLNTEAFF. For the CDR3, the DNA is TGTGCCAGCAGCTCGTCCTTCGTAGACAGACCGTTGAACACTGAAGCTTTCTTT.

V and J are TRBV7-6 and TRBJ1-5; the D is unclear. Germline values: CDR1 SGHVS, CDR2 FNYEAQ. This CDR3 comprises 15 residues. Between the trimmed V and J ends, which lost 1 base and 0 bases, there was a span of 7 bases. CDR3 sequence: CASSLGANSNQPQHF. In DNA form, the CDR3 reads TGTGCCAGCAGCTTAGGAGCAAATAGCAATCAGCCCCAGCATTTT.

This clone has only one observation. The chain is built from TRBV9 and TRBJ1-2; D gene uncertain. V was shortened by 0 bases and J by 4 bases, with 7 bases between the two germline ends. The CDR3 consists of 13 residues. Germline CDR1 reads SGDLS; CDR2 reads YYNGEE. CDR3 coding DNA: TGTGCCAGCAGCGTAGGGACCGGCTATGGCTACACCTTC. This codes for CASSVGTGYGYTF.

The chain joins TRBV29-1 to TRBJ1-2; a possible D gene is TRBD1 (5 bases). Trimming cost V 2 bases and J 2 bases, with 12 bases left between them. Germline V gene lookup returns CDR1 SQVTM and CDR2 ANQGSEA. CDR3 length equals 14 residues. CDR3: CSVELNRQNYGYTF. Here the CDR3 DNA reads TGCAGCGTTGAATTGAACAGGCAGAACTATGGCTACACCTTC.

This rearrangement joins TRBV9 to TRBJ2-3, with a weak D call TRBD2 (7 bases). V was trimmed by 4 bases and J by 0 bases, leaving 15 bases between them. Germline CDR1 reads SGDLS; CDR2 reads YYNGEE. The CDR3 is 16 residues long. The CDR3: CASSFRGGDSTDTQYF. The CDR3 bases are TGTGCCAGCAGCTTTCGCGGGGGCGATAGCACAGATACGCAGTATTTT.

This clone has just one count. The V gene is TRBV5-6, the J gene TRBJ2-5, with 9 positions matching TRBD2. This CDR3 spans 13 amino acids. The germline CDR1 and CDR2 sequences are SGHDT and YYEEEE. The junction had 2 bases not matched to a gene; V was cut back by 3 bases and J by 5 bases. The CDR3 here is CASSYAGGETQYF. The CDR3 nucleotides are TGTGCCAGCAGCTACGCGGGAGGGGAGACCCAGTACTTC.

The chain joins TRBV27 to TRBJ1-6; D is unclear. The CDR3 extends over 14 amino acids. V lost 7 bases to trimming and J lost 9 bases, with 16 bases between them. Germline lookup yields CDR1 MNHEY and CDR2 SMNVEV (reference sequence). This CDR3 is CASTDGTLGSPLHF. CDR3 coding DNA: TGTGCCAGCACAGACGGAACCTTAGGTTCACCCCTCCACTTT.

The V and J genes are TRBV28 and TRBJ1-5, with a weak D call TRBD1 (6 bases). The CDR3 length is 13 residues. Germline V gene sequence: CDR1 MDHEN, CDR2 SYDVKM. V lost 3 bases to trimming and J lost 5 bases, with 8 bases between them. The CDR3 nucleotides are TGTGCCAGCAGTTTCAGGGGAGATCAGCCCCAGCATTTT. Protein product: CASSFRGDQPQHF.

V usage is TRBV11-1 and J usage is TRBJ2-7, with D uncertain. The CDR3 covers 13 residues. Germline V gene data show CDR1 as SGHAT and CDR2 as FQDESV (reference sequence). The V end lost 0 bases, the J end lost 3 bases, and 6 bases lay between the germline ends. The CDR3 coding sequence is TGTGCCAGCAGCTTAGCTTACCTCTACGAGCAGTACTTC. Protein product: CASSLAYLYEQYF.